A selection of T cell receptor beta chains follows, all from one sample in a study of blood T cell repertoires in COVID-19. Profiled with immunoSEQ multiplex PCR; TCRdb holds only in-frame clones, not every one. Here the sample spans hundreds of thousands of clones, 65% to 90% being singletons. Sequenced: peripheral blood. Receptor source: an older woman with COVID-19, enrolled during active disease. Each CDR3 is given with its conserved first and last residue. The order of the fields is V gene, clone size, J gene, D gene, CDR3 protein, CDR3 DNA. A D gene is named only where the DNA matches it firmly. Part of the rows lack a size; the others show once, few, many or a class for expanded clones.

v_call: TRBV12-3/TRBV12-4; clone_size: -; j_call: TRBJ1-2; d_call: TRBD1; cdr3_aa: CASSPDRGGYTF; cdr3_nt: TGTGCCAGCAGCCCAGACAGGGGTGGCTACACCTTC
v_call: TRBV23-1; clone_size: -; j_call: TRBJ1-5; d_call: -; cdr3_aa: CASSQELYSNQPQHF; cdr3_nt: TGCGCCAGCAGTCAAGAACTTTATAGCAATCAGCCCCAGCATTTT
v_call: TRBV24-1; clone_size: -; j_call: TRBJ2-7; d_call: -; cdr3_aa: CATSDLESEQYF; cdr3_nt: TGTGCCACCAGTGATTTGGAGTCCGAGCAGTACTTC
v_call: TRBV4-1; clone_size: -; j_call: TRBJ1-2; d_call: TRBD1; cdr3_aa: CASSHFRTGTNYGYTF; cdr3_nt: TGCGCCAGCAGCCATTTCAGGACAGGGACGAACTATGGCTACACCTTC
v_call: TRBV3-1/TRBV3-2; clone_size: -; j_call: TRBJ2-7; d_call: -; cdr3_aa: CASSPKLGQPTPEQYF; cdr3_nt: TGTGCCAGCAGCCCCAAACTCGGACAGCCCACCCCCGAGCAGTACTTC
v_call: TRBV5-1; clone_size: -; j_call: TRBJ1-4; d_call: -; cdr3_aa: CASSLGPGRVDEKLFF; cdr3_nt: TGCGCCAGCAGCCTAGGGCCCGGCAGGGTCGATGAAAAACTGTTTTTT
v_call: TRBV6-5; clone_size: few; j_call: TRBJ2-5; d_call: -; cdr3_aa: CASSYSLASWQETQYF; cdr3_nt: TGTGCCAGCAGTTACTCCTTAGCCTCGTGGCAAGAGACCCAGTACTTC
v_call: TRBV4-1; clone_size: once; j_call: TRBJ2-3; d_call: TRBD2; cdr3_aa: CASRGFSGDTDTQYF; cdr3_nt: TGCGCCAGCAGAGGGTTTAGCGGGGACACAGATACGCAGTATTTT
v_call: TRBV25-1; clone_size: -; j_call: TRBJ1-1; d_call: TRBD1; cdr3_aa: CASTQTGPGTEAFF; cdr3_nt: TGTGCCAGCACCCAGACAGGGCCCGGCACTGAAGCTTTCTTT
v_call: TRBV5-8; clone_size: few; j_call: TRBJ1-2; d_call: TRBD1; cdr3_aa: CASSLGRGHYYGYTF; cdr3_nt: TGTGCCAGCAGCTTGGGCAGGGGGCATTACTATGGCTACACCTTC
v_call: TRBV5-4; clone_size: -; j_call: TRBJ1-2; d_call: -; cdr3_aa: CASSLESAGRGYTF; cdr3_nt: TGTGCCAGCAGCTTGGAATCGGCAGGGCGAGGCTACACCTTC
v_call: TRBV12-5; clone_size: -; j_call: TRBJ2-1; d_call: TRBD2; cdr3_aa: CASGFTPDGGTSGGRQAYNEQFF; cdr3_nt: TGTGCTAGTGGTTTCACGCCGGACGGAGGGACTAGCGGGGGGCGACAAGCCTACAATGAGCAGTTCTTC
v_call: TRBV7-8; clone_size: -; j_call: TRBJ1-1; d_call: -; cdr3_aa: CASSLYEGVLFF; cdr3_nt: TGTGCCAGCAGCTTGTATGAGGGGGTATTGTTCTTT
v_call: TRBV24-1; clone_size: -; j_call: TRBJ2-1; d_call: -; cdr3_aa: CATSRGVSSYNEQFF; cdr3_nt: TGTGCCACCTCACGCGGGGTGAGCTCCTACAATGAGCAGTTCTTC
v_call: TRBV5-1; clone_size: -; j_call: TRBJ2-7; d_call: TRBD2; cdr3_aa: CASSLGAGVTEQYF; cdr3_nt: TGCGCCAGCAGCTTGGGTGCGGGGGTGACCGAGCAGTACTTC
v_call: TRBV5-1; clone_size: -; j_call: TRBJ2-1; d_call: TRBD1; cdr3_aa: CASSWGTGNLNEQFF; cdr3_nt: TGCGCCAGCAGCTGGGGGACAGGGAATTTAAATGAGCAGTTCTTC
v_call: TRBV3-1/TRBV3-2; clone_size: -; j_call: TRBJ2-6; d_call: TRBD1; cdr3_aa: CASSSRDRGISGANVLTF; cdr3_nt: TGTGCCAGCAGCTCCCGGGACAGGGGGATTTCTGGGGCCAACGTCCTGACTTTC
v_call: TRBV30; clone_size: -; j_call: TRBJ2-3; d_call: TRBD2; cdr3_aa: CAWSDGTSGISTDTQYF; cdr3_nt: TGTGCCTGGAGCGACGGGACTAGCGGAATTTCCACAGATACGCAGTATTTT
v_call: TRBV10-3; clone_size: -; j_call: TRBJ2-5; d_call: TRBD1; cdr3_aa: CAIRDRGKETQYF; cdr3_nt: TGTGCCATCAGGGACAGGGGGAAAGAGACCCAGTACTTC
v_call: TRBV12-5; clone_size: many; j_call: TRBJ2-5; d_call: -; cdr3_aa: CASGLVLFGRGKGQETQYF; cdr3_nt: TGTGCTAGTGGTTTGGTACTTTTCGGCAGGGGAAAAGGCCAAGAGACCCAGTACTTC
v_call: TRBV18; clone_size: -; j_call: TRBJ1-1; d_call: TRBD1; cdr3_aa: CASSPIGTGGTEAFF; cdr3_nt: TGTGCCAGCTCACCAATCGGGACAGGGGGCACTGAAGCTTTCTTT
v_call: TRBV2; clone_size: -; j_call: TRBJ2-3; d_call: -; cdr3_aa: CASSVAHSTDTQYF; cdr3_nt: TGTGCCAGCAGTGTTGCTCACTCCACAGATACGCAGTATTTT
v_call: TRBV7-2; clone_size: -; j_call: TRBJ2-7; d_call: TRBD2; cdr3_aa: CASSRLAGETYEQYF; cdr3_nt: TGTGCCAGCAGCAGGCTAGCGGGGGAAACCTACGAGCAGTACTTC
v_call: TRBV5-6; clone_size: -; j_call: TRBJ2-7; d_call: TRBD1; cdr3_aa: CASSLVRDRGTYEQYF; cdr3_nt: TGTGCCAGCAGCTTGGTCAGGGACAGGGGGACCTACGAGCAGTACTTC
v_call: TRBV5-1; clone_size: -; j_call: TRBJ1-5; d_call: -; cdr3_aa: CASSAGFEQPQHF; cdr3_nt: TGCGCCAGCAGCGCAGGGTTCGAACAGCCCCAGCATTTT
v_call: TRBV30; clone_size: -; j_call: TRBJ1-2; d_call: TRBD1; cdr3_aa: CAWSYGQGNYGYTF; cdr3_nt: TGTGCCTGGAGTTACGGACAGGGGAACTATGGCTACACCTTC
v_call: TRBV27; clone_size: -; j_call: TRBJ1-4; d_call: TRBD1; cdr3_aa: CASSTQGDVVNEKLFF; cdr3_nt: TGTGCCAGCAGTACCCAGGGGGACGTCGTTAATGAAAAACTGTTTTTT
v_call: TRBV7-9; clone_size: -; j_call: TRBJ2-7; d_call: -; cdr3_aa: CAIALFSYEQYF; cdr3_nt: TGTGCCATCGCTCTATTCTCCTACGAGCAGTACTTC
v_call: TRBV7-2; clone_size: -; j_call: TRBJ2-3; d_call: -; cdr3_aa: CASSPTSSADTQYF; cdr3_nt: TGTGCCAGCAGCCCAACTAGCTCGGCAGATACGCAGTATTTT
v_call: TRBV5-8; clone_size: -; j_call: TRBJ2-1; d_call: -; cdr3_aa: CAIMGAVSYNEQFF; cdr3_nt: TGTGCCATCATGGGGGCCGTCTCCTACAATGAGCAGTTCTTC
v_call: TRBV9; clone_size: -; j_call: TRBJ1-6; d_call: TRBD1; cdr3_aa: CASSETGEANSPLHF; cdr3_nt: TGTGCCAGCAGCGAGACAGGGGAGGCGAATTCACCCCTCCACTTT
v_call: TRBV6-5; clone_size: -; j_call: TRBJ1-1; d_call: -; cdr3_aa: CASSLGHLNTEAFF; cdr3_nt: TGTGCCAGCAGCCTGGGACATTTGAACACTGAAGCTTTCTTT
v_call: TRBV12-3/TRBV12-4; clone_size: once; j_call: TRBJ1-1; d_call: -; cdr3_aa: CASSPGHLEAFF; cdr3_nt: TGTGCCAGCAGCCCCGGACATCTAGAAGCTTTCTTT
v_call: TRBV10-3; clone_size: -; j_call: TRBJ2-3; d_call: -; cdr3_aa: CASDKTQFSTDTQYF; cdr3_nt: TGTGCCTCGGACAAGACCCAATTTTCCACAGATACGCAGTATTTT
v_call: TRBV19; clone_size: once; j_call: TRBJ1-2; d_call: -; cdr3_aa: CASSIDRKQGMEGYTF; cdr3_nt: TGTGCCAGTAGTATAGATCGGAAGCAGGGGATGGAAGGCTACACCTTC
v_call: TRBV4-1; clone_size: once; j_call: TRBJ1-2; d_call: -; cdr3_aa: CASSQEGRVYGYTF; cdr3_nt: TGCGCCAGCAGCCAAGAAGGCAGGGTCTATGGCTACACCTTC